Detailed here is one T cell receptor (beta chain). This CDR3 contains 14 residues. Germline CDR1 DFQATT, CDR2 SNEGSKA (reference sequence). V lost 5 bases to trimming and J lost 0 bases; unmatched junction nucleotides: 5. TCRdb used MiXCR to reprocess the 5' RACE reads, holding one entry per CDR3 protein. Of around 75,000 distinct CDR3 sequences listed, roughly 14% are singletons. This entry is derived from a study of spatial heterogeneity in lung cancer. About the study: Compared with alpha-chain sequences, beta-chain sequences were consistently detected in greater numbers.

As to time point: sample taken at primary tumor resection. No cells were sorted before sequencing. The whole RNA sequenced was extracted from tumor, nontumor lung or frozen PBMC. Untreated early-stage non-small cell lung cancer patients, about 70 in total, were the donors. The sequence was obtained from a male donor with early-stage non-small cell lung cancer. The sample was PBMCs, taken at surgery. This chain links TRBV20-1 with TRBJ1-2; 8 positions match TRBD1. The CDR3 reads CSALGQGPNYGYTF. In DNA form, the CDR3 reads TGCAGTGCTCTAGGACAGGGTCCTAACTATGGCTACACCTTC.